The 16 T cell receptor beta chains listed next were all sequenced from one sample in a study of cytomegalovirus exposure and HLA in healthy donors. PCR was performed using 60 Vbeta and 13 Jbeta primers. The repertoire was sequenced with immunoSEQ multiplex PCR; TCRdb's copy has only in-frame clones and lacks some. The sample lists roughly 80,000 clones; around 82% were seen once. Sequenced sample: PBMCs. The receptors here all came from a man aged 35 to 55 in good health and CMV-seronegative.

This clone was seen only once. The chain recombines TRBV5-4 with TRBJ1-2, with D tentatively TRBD1 (5 bases). Germline V gene data show CDR1 as SGHNT and CDR2 as YYREEE (reference sequence). Trimming removed 4 bases at V and 5 bases at J, with 21 bases between. The CDR3 is 16 residues long. CDR3 region: CASSLQPGGIFYGYTF. Written as DNA, the CDR3 is TGTGCCAGCAGCCTGCAGCCGGGGGGGATTTTTTATGGCTACACCTTC.

Note on this clone: The identical CDR3 is also encoded by other nucleotide sequences in the sample. The chain recombines TRBV18 with TRBJ1-5, with 8 bases fitting TRBD1. V lost 0 bases and J lost 8; bases outside the gene matches: 6. CDR3 size: 15 residues. In germline, CDR1 is KGHSH, CDR2 LQKENI. The DNA for the CDR3 is TGTGCCAGCTCACCACCAACAGGGGGAAAGGAGCCCCAGCATTTT. Translating it yields CASSPPTGGKEPQHF.

The rearrangement joins TRBV6-1 to TRBJ1-2; TRBD1 might be the D (5 bases). The germline CDR1 and CDR2 sequences are MNHNS and SASEGT. Between the trimmed V and J ends, which lost 3 bases and 4 bases, there was a span of 12 bases. This CDR3 has 14 amino acids. The CDR3 bases are TGTGCCAGCAGTGAGGGCGGGGGGATCTATGGCTACACCTTC. Translation: CASSEGGGIYGYTF.

The chain has TRBV30 and TRBJ1-1; 7 nucleotides match TRBD1. In germline, CDR1 is GTSNPN, CDR2 SVGIG (reference sequence). There are 14 residues in the CDR3. The J segment lost 5 bases and the V segment lost 0 bases, leaving 6 bases of the junction unmatched. The CDR3 DNA reads as TGTGCCTGGAGTGTAGGGGGCGGGGGGACTGAAGCTTTCTTT. Its translation: CAWSVGGGGTEAFF.

The rearrangement links TRBV11-2 to TRBJ1-6, with a possible D match to TRBD1 (5 bases). This CDR3 region has 14 residues. Germline V gene data show CDR1 as SGHAT and CDR2 as FQNNGV. The V gene lost 1 base and the J gene lost 7 bases, with 8 bases spanning the gap. Here the CDR3 reads CASSLGQPNSPLHF. CDR3 DNA: TGTGCCAGCAGCTTAGGACAGCCGAATTCACCCCTCCACTTT.

This clone was counted between two and nine times. V gene TRBV4-1 combines with J gene TRBJ1-1; TRBD1 might be the D (5 bases). V was pared by 1 base and J by 5 bases, with 11 bases between. CDR1 is MGHRA, CDR2 YSYEKL, per germline. This CDR3 region has 14 residues. The CDR3 spells CASSQGPTETEAFF. In DNA form, the CDR3 reads TGCGCCAGCAGCCAAGGTCCGACAGAGACTGAAGCTTTCTTT.

This clone was detected only a few times. V gene TRBV10-3 combines with J gene TRBJ1-2, with TRBD1 identical over 8 bases. Germline CDR1 and CDR2: ENHRY and SYGVKD. The CDR3 totals 15 residues. Trimming took 3 bases from V and 8 from J; bases not matched to a gene: 11. CDR3 sequence: CAISEPRQGLRGYTF. The CDR3 coding sequence is TGTGCCATCAGTGAACCCAGACAGGGGTTGAGGGGCTACACCTTC.

This clone occurred once. The V gene is TRBV9, the J gene TRBJ2-7, with 9 bases matching TRBD1. The V segment lost 3 bases and the J segment 5 bases; nucleotides outside the gene matches: 6. CDR1 is SGDLS, CDR2 YYNGEE, per germline. The CDR3 consists of 14 residues. As DNA, the CDR3 is TGTGCCAGCAGCGACGGGACAGGGTTCGACGAGCAGTACTTC. Protein: CASSDGTGFDEQYF.

J is TRBJ1-3 and V is TRBV11-3; possibly TRBD1 for D (6 bases). V was cut by 5 bases and J by 4 bases, with 15 bases left in between. The CDR3 totals 15 residues. Germline-derived CDR1 and CDR2 are SGHNT and YENEEA. As DNA, the CDR3 is TGTGCCAGCAGCGCTGGGGGCCTGAGAGGAAACACCATATATTTT. It encodes CASSAGGLRGNTIYF.

The chain uses TRBV5-4 and TRBJ2-7; D gene unclear. The CDR3 contains 15 residues. The germline V gene encodes CDR1 SGHNT and CDR2 YYREEE (reference sequence). Trimming cost V 0 bases and J 0 bases, with 10 bases left between them. The CDR3 reads CASSLGQVYSYEQYF. The CDR3 nucleotides are TGTGCCAGCAGCTTGGGCCAGGTCTACTCCTACGAGCAGTACTTC.

This clone was found once. V gene TRBV28 combines with J gene TRBJ2-3; TRBD2 matches at 11 bases. The junction had 7 bases not matched to a gene; V was cut back by 5 bases and J by 6 bases. Germline loops: CDR1 MDHEN, CDR2 SYDVKM. The CDR3 covers 15 residues. CDR3 region: CASSVGTSGSDTQYF. The CDR3, as DNA: TGTGCCAGCAGTGTAGGGACTAGCGGATCTGATACGCAGTATTTT.

This clone was picked up a small number of times. This chain joins TRBV5-4 and TRBJ1-1; 8 bases align to TRBD1. J was trimmed by 5 bases and V by 3 bases; bases with no gene match: 6. The V gene's germline CDR1 is SGHNT and CDR2 YYREEE (reference sequence). The CDR3 is made up of 14 amino acids. CDR3 region: CASSSRQGRTEAFF. The CDR3 coding sequence is TGTGCCAGCAGCTCCCGACAGGGGAGGACTGAAGCTTTCTTT.

This clone was detected only once. The V and J genes are TRBV9 and TRBJ1-4; TRBD1 is a possible D gene (6 bases). Germline assignment: CDR1 SGDLS and CDR2 YYNGEE. Trimming shortened V by 1 base and J by 7 bases, and 17 bases separated the two germline ends. The CDR3 extends over 16 amino acids. The CDR3 protein is CASSVNTGGAAEKLFF. CDR3 nucleotide sequence: TGTGCCAGCAGCGTAAATACGGGGGGCGCGGCTGAAAAACTGTTTTTT.

The chain is built from TRBV6-1 and TRBJ2-1; 8 positions match TRBD1. CDR1 is MNHNS and CDR2 is SASEGT in the germline V gene. With V trimmed by 6 bases and J by 7 bases, 11 bases remained unmatched. This CDR3 is built from 15 residues. This CDR3 is CASRGWTGFSNEQFF. Written as DNA, the CDR3 is TGTGCCAGCAGGGGATGGACAGGGTTTTCGAATGAGCAGTTCTTC.

The chain links TRBV14 to TRBJ2-5, with D possibly matching TRBD1 (6 bases). Germline-derived CDR1 and CDR2 are SGHDN and FVKESK. V shed 1 base and J shed 2 bases, with 11 bases lying between them. The CDR3 is 15 residues long. The CDR3 loop reads CASSQVPTGQETQYF. CDR3 bases: TGTGCCAGCAGCCAAGTCCCGACAGGACAAGAGACCCAGTACTTC.

This clone was found a few times. The chain carries TRBV2 and TRBJ2-5; D uncertain. Germline loops: CDR1 SNHLY, CDR2 FYNNEI. The length of the CDR3 is 13 residues. V shed 6 bases and J shed 5 bases, with 13 bases lying between them. This CDR3 is CASSTREEETQYF. The CDR3 coding sequence is TGTGCCAGCAGCACGCGTGAGGAGGAGACCCAGTACTTC.